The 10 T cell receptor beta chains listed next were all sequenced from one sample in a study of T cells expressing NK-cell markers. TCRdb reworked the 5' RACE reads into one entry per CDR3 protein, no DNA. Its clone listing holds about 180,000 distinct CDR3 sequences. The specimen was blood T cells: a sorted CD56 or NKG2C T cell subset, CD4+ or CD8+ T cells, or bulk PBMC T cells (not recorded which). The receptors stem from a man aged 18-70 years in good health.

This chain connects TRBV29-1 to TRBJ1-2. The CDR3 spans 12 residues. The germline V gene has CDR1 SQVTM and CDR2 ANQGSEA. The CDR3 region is CSVEWEGWGYTF.

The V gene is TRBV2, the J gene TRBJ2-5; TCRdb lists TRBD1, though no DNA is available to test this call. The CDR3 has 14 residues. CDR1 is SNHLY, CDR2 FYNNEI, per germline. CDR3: CASSRGQYQETQYF.

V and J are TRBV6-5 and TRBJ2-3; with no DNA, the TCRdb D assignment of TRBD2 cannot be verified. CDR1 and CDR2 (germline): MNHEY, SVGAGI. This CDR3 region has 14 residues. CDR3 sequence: CASSYGLAGVTQYF.

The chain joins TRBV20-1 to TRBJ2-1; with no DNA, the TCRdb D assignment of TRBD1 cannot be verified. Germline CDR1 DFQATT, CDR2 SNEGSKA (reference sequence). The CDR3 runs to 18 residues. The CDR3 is CSARDERQKGYSYNEQFF.

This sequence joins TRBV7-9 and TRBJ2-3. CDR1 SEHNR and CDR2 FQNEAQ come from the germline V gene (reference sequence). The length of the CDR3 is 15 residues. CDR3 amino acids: CASSLGVRSTDTQYF. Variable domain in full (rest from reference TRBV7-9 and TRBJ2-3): DTGVSQNPRHKITKRGQNVTFRCDPISEHNRLYWYRQTLGQGPEFLTYFQNEAQLEKSRLLSDRFSAERPKGSFSTLEIQRTEQGDSAMYLCASSLGVRSTDTQYFGPGTRLTVL.

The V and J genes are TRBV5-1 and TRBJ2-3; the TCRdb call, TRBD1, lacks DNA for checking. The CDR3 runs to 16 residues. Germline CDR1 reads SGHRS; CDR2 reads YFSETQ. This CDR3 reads CASSDPLDRVRDTQYF.

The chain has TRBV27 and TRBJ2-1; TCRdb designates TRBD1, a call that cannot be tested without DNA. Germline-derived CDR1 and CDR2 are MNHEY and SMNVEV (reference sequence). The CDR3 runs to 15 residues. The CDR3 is CASSPRGQDYNEQFF.

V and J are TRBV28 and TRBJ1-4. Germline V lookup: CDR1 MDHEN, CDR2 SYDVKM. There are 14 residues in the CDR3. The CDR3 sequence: CASSSSIQIEKLFF.

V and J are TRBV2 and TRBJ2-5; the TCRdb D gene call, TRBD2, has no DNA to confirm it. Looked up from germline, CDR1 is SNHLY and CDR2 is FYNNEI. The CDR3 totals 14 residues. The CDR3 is CASSPGTAKETQYF.

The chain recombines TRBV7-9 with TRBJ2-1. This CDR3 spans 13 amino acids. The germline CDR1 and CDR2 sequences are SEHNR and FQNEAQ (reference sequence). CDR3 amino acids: CASSLALRDEQFF. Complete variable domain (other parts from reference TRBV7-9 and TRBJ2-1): DTGVSQNPRHKITKRGQNVTFRCDPISEHNRLYWYRQTLGQGPEFLTYFQNEAQLEKSRLLSDRFSAERPKGSFSTLEIQRTEQGDSAMYLCASSLALRDEQFFGPGTRLTVL.